A single sample is the source of the 5 T cell receptor beta chains below, sequenced in a study of blood T cell repertoires in COVID-19. Measured with immunoSEQ multiplex PCR; TCRdb has only the in-frame clones, and not every one. The table lists some 520,000 clones, 80% to 90% of them singletons, with roughly 1% in the top ten. Sequencing was performed on peripheral blood. These receptors came from a man aged 18-30 years with COVID-19, enrolled during active disease.

The chain recombines TRBV2 with TRBJ2-5, with TRBD2 matching 8 bases. The germline V gene encodes CDR1 SNHLY and CDR2 FYNNEI. The CDR3 totals 14 residues. V was pared by 4 bases and J by 2 bases, with 3 bases of the junction left unmatched. The chain's CDR3 is CASSGGGWQETQYF. The CDR3, as DNA: TGTGCCAGCAGTGGCGGGGGGTGGCAAGAGACCCAGTACTTC.

V is TRBV10-3 and J is TRBJ1-5; D unclear. The germline V gene has CDR1 ENHRY and CDR2 SYGVKD. There are 17 residues in the CDR3. The V end lost 2 bases, the J end lost 2 bases, and 16 bases lay between the germline ends. CDR3 region: CAISEGSPLEGNQPQHF. The DNA for the CDR3 is TGTGCCATCAGTGAGGGATCACCCCTTGAGGGCAATCAGCCCCAGCATTTT.

CDR3 DNA sequence: TGTGCCAGCAGTAGGTCTAGACCCTACGAGCAGTACTTC. Protein: CASSRSRPYEQYF. The V call is TRBV6-5, the J call TRBJ2-7, with D hard to call. V lost 5 bases and J lost 2, with 10 bases in between. The CDR3 spans 13 residues. Per germline, CDR1 MNHEY and CDR2 SVGAGI.

The rearrangement uses TRBV19 and TRBJ2-3; the D gene is possibly TRBD1 (6 bases). This CDR3 region has 15 residues. Germline V gene lookup returns CDR1 LNHDA and CDR2 SQIVND (reference sequence). The V gene lost 5 bases and the J gene lost 0 bases, with 12 bases spanning the gap. DNA for the CDR3: TGTGCCAGTAGTCCCGACAGGTCTAGCACAGATACGCAGTATTTT. Translating gives CASSPDRSSTDTQYF.

This clone occurred once. CDR3 DNA: TGTGCCAGTTCGGACTCAGATACGCAGTATTTT. It translates to CASSDSDTQYF. The rearrangement joins TRBV12-3 or TRBV12-4 to TRBJ2-3; possibly TRBD2 for D (5 bases). This CDR3 has 11 amino acids. V was trimmed by 9 bases and J by 4 bases, leaving 8 bases between them.